This entry lists 21 T cell receptor beta chains sequenced from one sample in a study of TIL therapy for anti-PD-1-resistant metastatic lung cancer. This was the immunoSEQ v3 assay. Sequencing used immunoSEQ multiplex PCR; TCRdb keeps in-frame clones, though not all of them. Of some 16,000 clones in the sample, about 68% were seen once. Described time point: pre-treatment sample, taken before nivolumab and TIL therapy. The material sequenced was blood, taken at baseline. The receptors were gathered from a person aged 25 to 79 with non-small cell lung cancer.

The rearrangement joins TRBV5-1 to TRBJ1-2; perhaps TRBD1 as D (5 bases). The CDR3 loop spans 14 amino acids. V dropped 4 bases and J dropped 4 bases, with 14 bases sitting between them. Germline V lookup: CDR1 SGHRS, CDR2 YFSETQ. The DNA for the CDR3 is TGCGCCAGCAGCAAGACCGGGACGGGCTATGGCTACACCTTC. Protein: CASSKTGTGYGYTF. The full variable domain, in which reference TRBV5-1 and TRBJ1-2 provide the parts outside the CDR3, is KAGVTQTPRYLIKTRGQQVTLSCSPISGHRSVSWYQQTPGQGLQFLFEYFSETQRNKGNFPGRFSGRQFSNSRSEMNVSTLELGDSALYLCASSKTGTGYGYTFGSGTRLTVV.

The rearrangement links TRBV11-2 to TRBJ1-1; D possibly corresponds to TRBD1 (5 bases). The V gene lost 5 bases and the J gene lost 2 bases, with 15 bases spanning the gap. The CDR3 runs 15 residues. Germline CDR1 reads SGHAT; CDR2 reads FQNNGV. CDR3 protein: CASSPRGWGNTEAFF. The DNA of the CDR3 is TGTGCCAGCAGCCCCCGTGGATGGGGCAACACTGAAGCTTTCTTT.

The chain joins TRBV7-3 to TRBJ2-5; 8 bases are a match to TRBD1. V lost 6 bases and J lost 0; bases outside the gene matches: 9. CDR1 is SGHTA and CDR2 is FQGTGA in the germline V gene. CDR3 length: 16 amino acids. DNA for the CDR3: TGTGCCAGCAGTCCCGGGACAGGCCTGTACCAAGAGACCCAGTACTTC. Translation: CASSPGTGLYQETQYF.

This clone was detected only a few times. The CDR3 DNA follows: TGTGCCAGCAGCTTAGTTGGGGGGGCGGAACGCGAGCAGTTCTTC. Encoded protein: CASSLVGGAEREQFF. This sequence joins TRBV11-2 and TRBJ2-1; possibly TRBD2 for D (7 bases). Deletions cut 1 base from V and 10 bases from J, with 17 bases between. The CDR3 spans 15 residues. Germline V lookup: CDR1 SGHAT, CDR2 FQNNGV.

The rearrangement uses TRBV10-3 and TRBJ1-1; a possible D gene is TRBD1 (6 bases). Deletions cut 0 bases from V and 9 bases from J, with 20 bases between. From germline, CDR1 is ENHRY and CDR2 SYGVKD. The CDR3 has 16 residues. The CDR3 DNA sequence: TGTGCCATCAGTGAGTCTATCGGGGGCAGTGGGGGAAAAGCTTTCTTT. Encoded protein: CAISESIGGSGGKAFF.

The chain links TRBV5-4 to TRBJ1-1; possibly TRBD1 for D (5 bases). Germline CDR1 reads SGHNT; CDR2 reads YYREEE (reference sequence). CDR3 length equals 16 residues. The V gene lost 4 bases and the J gene lost 3 bases, with 19 bases spanning the gap. Here the CDR3 reads CASSLISGFLYTEAFF. Written as DNA, the CDR3 is TGTGCCAGCAGCCTAATATCAGGGTTTCTCTACACTGAAGCTTTCTTT.

The chain carries TRBV2 and TRBJ1-1; no firm D call. Deletions cut 6 bases from V and 4 bases from J, with 9 bases between. Per the germline V gene, CDR1 is SNHLY and CDR2 is FYNNEI. The CDR3 length is 12 residues. CDR3 nucleotides: TGTGCCAGCAGGAATAGAAGCACTGAAGCTTTCTTT. This codes for CASRNRSTEAFF.

This clone was picked up a small number of times. The chain carries TRBV2 and TRBJ1-5, with D unresolved. V was cut by 6 bases and J by 0 bases, with 9 bases left in between. Germline V gene sequence: CDR1 SNHLY, CDR2 FYNNEI. The CDR3 runs to 14 residues. CDR3 coding DNA: TGTGCCAGCAGCGGAGCTACTAGCAATCAGCCCCAGCATTTT. Residues: CASSGATSNQPQHF.

The CDR3 region has the DNA TGTGCCAGCAGCGGTACTAGCGGGGGTACCTCAGTGTGGGAGACCCAGTACTTC. Translation gives CASSGTSGGTSVWETQYF. J is TRBJ2-5 and V is TRBV7-8, with TRBD2 identical over 11 bases. Germline assignment: CDR1 SGHVS and CDR2 FQNEAQ. The CDR3 is 18 amino acids. The V and J ends lost 5 bases and 5 bases, in that order; junction bases with no gene match: 16.

In this sample, this clone turned up once. This rearrangement joins TRBV15 to TRBJ1-4, with 7 bases identical to TRBD1. The CDR3 totals 15 residues. With V trimmed by 1 base and J by 12 bases, 11 bases remained unmatched. From germline, CDR1 is LNHNV and CDR2 YYDKDF (reference sequence). CDR3 in amino acids: CATSRVTGIGTELFF. The CDR3 nucleotides read TGTGCCACCAGCAGAGTGACAGGGATTGGGACTGAACTGTTTTTT.

The CDR3 DNA follows: TGTGCCAGCAGCCCAAATACCATCAACGTCCTGACTTTC. As protein: CASSPNTINVLTF. This chain connects TRBV14 to TRBJ2-6; D is unresolved. The V end was cut by 4 bases, the J end by 9 bases, with 10 bases between. The CDR3 spans 13 residues. The germline V gene has CDR1 SGHDN and CDR2 FVKESK. The full variable domain, in which reference TRBV14 and TRBJ2-6 provide the parts outside the CDR3, is EAGVTQFPSHSVIEKGQTVTLRCDPISGHDNLYWYRRVMGKEIKFLLHFVKESKQDESGMPNNRFLAERTGGTYSTLKVQPAELEDSGVYFCASSPNTINVLTFGAGSRLTVL.

V is TRBV7-7 and J is TRBJ2-2; unclear D gene. The CDR3 is made up of 14 amino acids. With 1 base removed from V and 1 base from J, the gap between germline ends came to 4 bases. Germline V CDR1 and CDR2: SSHAT, FNYEAQ (reference sequence). CDR3 nucleotides: TGTGCCAGCAGCTTAGTAGGGAACACCGGGGAGCTGTTTTTT. It codes for CASSLVGNTGELFF.

V usage is TRBV7-8 and J usage is TRBJ2-7, with D possibly matching TRBD1 (6 bases). Germline loops: CDR1 SGHVS, CDR2 FQNEAQ. Trimming cost V 6 bases and J 5 bases, with 17 bases left between them. The CDR3 covers 14 residues. Written as DNA, the CDR3 is TGTGCCAGCAGGTCCGGGACACCCTCGGACGAGCAGTACTTC. It translates to CASRSGTPSDEQYF.

This chain joins TRBV7-7 and TRBJ1-5, with 8 bases matching TRBD1. V was clipped by 4 bases and J by 0 bases; unmatched bases: 8. This CDR3 has 17 amino acids. Germline lookup yields CDR1 SSHAT and CDR2 FNYEAQ (reference sequence). CDR3 sequence reads: CASSSRTGRASNQPQHF. DNA of the CDR3: TGTGCCAGCAGCTCCCGGACAGGGCGAGCTAGCAATCAGCCCCAGCATTTT. The full variable domain, rest sourced from reference TRBV7-7 and TRBJ1-5, is GAGVSQSPRYKVTKRGQDVTLRCDPISSHATLYWYQQALGQGPEFLTYFNYEAQPDKSGLPSDRFSAERPEGSISTLTIQRTEQRDSAMYRCASSSRTGRASNQPQHFGDGTRLSIL.

DNA for the CDR3: TGTGCCAGCTCACCGGAATGGATTTATGGCTACACCTTC. This codes for CASSPEWIYGYTF. V and J are TRBV18 and TRBJ1-2; D uncertain. Germline V gene sequence: CDR1 KGHSH, CDR2 LQKENI. V was shortened by 3 bases and J by 5 bases, with 10 bases between the two germline ends. The CDR3 loop spans 13 amino acids.

The V call is TRBV28, the J call TRBJ1-2; D is unclear. CDR3 length equals 14 residues. The germline V gene has CDR1 MDHEN and CDR2 SYDVKM. Trimming shortened V by 7 bases and J by 6 bases, and 18 bases separated the two germline ends. This chain's CDR3 is CASTANQASNGYTF. CDR3 in DNA: TGTGCCAGCACGGCTAATCAGGCGTCTAATGGCTACACCTTC.

In regard to this clone: One junction end disagrees with the germline gene, perhaps due to a read error. The chain is built from TRBV11-2 and TRBJ2-5; D not resolved. This CDR3 is 13 amino acids long. Germline V gene data show CDR1 as SGHAT and CDR2 as FQNNGV. Here the CDR3 reads CVSTSRYQETQYF. In nucleotides, the CDR3 is TGTGTCAGCACTTCTAGATACCAAGAGACCCAGTACTTC. Looking up the rest from reference TRBV11-2 and TRBJ2-5 gives the full variable domain: EAGVAQSPRYKIIEKRQSVAFWCNPISGHATLYWYQQILGQGPKLLIQFQNNGVVDDSQLPKDRFSAERLKGVDSTLKIQPAKLEDSAVYLCVSTSRYQETQYFGPGTRLLVL.

In this sample, this clone turned up once. The rearrangement links TRBV6-5 to TRBJ2-2; D not resolved. Germline V gives CDR1 MNHEY, CDR2 SVGAGI. There are 12 residues in the CDR3. The V end was cut by 6 bases, the J end by 5 bases, with 7 bases between. The CDR3 region is CASRLGTGELFF. Here the CDR3 DNA reads TGTGCCAGCAGACTGGGAACCGGGGAGCTGTTTTTT.

This clone is judged medium-sized. The rearrangement uses TRBV15 and TRBJ1-4, with D perhaps TRBD1 (5 bases). The germline V gene has CDR1 LNHNV and CDR2 YYDKDF (reference sequence). V lost 2 bases, J lost 5 bases, and 12 bases lay in between. This CDR3 comprises 15 residues. The CDR3 protein is CATSRRTTENEKLFF. DNA for the CDR3: TGTGCCACCAGCAGACGGACAACCGAGAATGAAAAACTGTTTTTT.

CDR3 protein: CAWMAGEKQYF. CDR3 sequence (DNA): TGTGCCTGGATGGCAGGGGAAAAGCAGTACTTC. The rearrangement uses TRBV30 and TRBJ2-7, with D possibly matching TRBD1 (6 bases). Germline assignment: CDR1 GTSNPN and CDR2 SVGIG (reference sequence). The CDR3 covers 11 residues. The V gene lost 4 bases and the J gene lost 8 bases, with 12 bases spanning the gap. Full variable domain (missing parts from reference TRBV30 and TRBJ2-7): SQTIHQWPATLVQPVGSPLSLECTVEGTSNPNLYWYRQAAGRGLQLLFYSVGIGQISSEVPQNLSASRPQDRQFILSSKKLLLSDSGFYLCAWMAGEKQYFGPGTRLTVT.

J is TRBJ1-5 and V is TRBV5-1; the D gene is possibly TRBD1 (6 bases). Germline V gene lookup returns CDR1 SGHRS and CDR2 YFSETQ. The CDR3 totals 15 residues. V was cut by 4 bases and J by 5 bases, with 16 bases left in between. For the CDR3, the DNA is TGCGCCAGCAGCCTACTGGGACATTCGGATCAGCCCCAGCATTTT. Translation gives CASSLLGHSDQPQHF. Drawing the rest from reference TRBV5-1 and TRBJ1-5, the complete variable domain is KAGVTQTPRYLIKTRGQQVTLSCSPISGHRSVSWYQQTPGQGLQFLFEYFSETQRNKGNFPGRFSGRQFSNSRSEMNVSTLELGDSALYLCASSLLGHSDQPQHFGDGTRLSIL.